This T cell receptor beta chain comes out of a study of blood T cell repertoires in COVID-19. The wider study: From the United States, Italy and Spain came samples of acute and convalescent COVID-19. Sample material is recorded as cDNA or gDNA derived from T cells, B-cell-depleted T cells, or PBMCs.

Trimming cost V 2 bases and J 5 bases; bases outside gene matches: 3. The germline gives CDR1 ENHRY, CDR2 SYGVKD. The CDR3 sequence is 14 residues long. Authors' analysis steps: By means of reference gene primer amplification, nucleated cell counts were estimated. TCRdb's table, derived via immunoSEQ multiplex PCR, lists solely in-frame clones and lacks some. That table supplies the V and J calls and clone size; D and trimming were determined from the DNA. The table lists more than 250,000 clones, about 86% of them singletons. V is TRBV10-3 and J is TRBJ2-7, with 10 bases lining up with TRBD1. The TCR originated in a woman aged 25-40 years who had recovered from COVID-19. The specimen was peripheral blood. The CDR3 nucleotides read TGTGCCATCAGTGAGACCGGGACAGGGGACGAGCAGTACTTC. Its translation is CAISETGTGDEQYF.